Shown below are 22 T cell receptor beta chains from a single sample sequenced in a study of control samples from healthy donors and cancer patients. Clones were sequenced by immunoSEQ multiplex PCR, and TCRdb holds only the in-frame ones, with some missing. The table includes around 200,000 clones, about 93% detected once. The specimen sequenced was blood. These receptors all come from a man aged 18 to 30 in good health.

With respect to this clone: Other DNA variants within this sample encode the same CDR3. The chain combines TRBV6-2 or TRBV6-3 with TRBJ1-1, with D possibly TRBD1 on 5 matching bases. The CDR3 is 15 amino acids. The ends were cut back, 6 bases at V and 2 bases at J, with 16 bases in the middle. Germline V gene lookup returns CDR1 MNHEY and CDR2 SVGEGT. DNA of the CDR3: TGTGCCAGCAGCCCGTGGGGCAGGACAAACACTGAAGCTTTCTTT. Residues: CASSPWGRTNTEAFF.

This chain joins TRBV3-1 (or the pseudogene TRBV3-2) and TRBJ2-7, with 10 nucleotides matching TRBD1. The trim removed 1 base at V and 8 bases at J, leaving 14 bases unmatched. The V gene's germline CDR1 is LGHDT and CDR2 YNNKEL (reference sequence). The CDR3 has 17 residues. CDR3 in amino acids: CASSQGGQGWLQGKQYF. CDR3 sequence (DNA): TGTGCCAGCAGCCAAGGGGGACAGGGGTGGCTCCAGGGTAAGCAGTACTTC.

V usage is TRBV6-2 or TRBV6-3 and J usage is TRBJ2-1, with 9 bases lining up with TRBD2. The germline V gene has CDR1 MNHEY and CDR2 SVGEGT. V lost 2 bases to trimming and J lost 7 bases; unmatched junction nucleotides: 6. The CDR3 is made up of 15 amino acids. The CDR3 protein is CASSYVRGGGNEQFF. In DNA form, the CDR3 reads TGTGCCAGCAGTTACGTGCGGGGGGGCGGGAATGAGCAGTTCTTC.

CDR3: CASSFGQSGTDTQYF. The CDR3 nucleotides are TGCGCCAGCAGCTTTGGGCAGTCAGGCACAGATACGCAGTATTTT. J is TRBJ2-3 and V is TRBV5-1; D unclear. The V gene lost 2 bases and the J gene lost 1 base, with 11 bases spanning the gap. Per germline, CDR1 SGHRS and CDR2 YFSETQ. The CDR3 is 15 amino acids.

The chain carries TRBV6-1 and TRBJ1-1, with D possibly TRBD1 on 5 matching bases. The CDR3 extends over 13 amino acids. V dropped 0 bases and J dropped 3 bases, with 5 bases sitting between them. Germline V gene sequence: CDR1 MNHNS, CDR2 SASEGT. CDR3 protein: CASSEAGHTEAFF. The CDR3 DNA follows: TGTGCCAGCAGTGAAGCGGGACACACTGAAGCTTTCTTT.

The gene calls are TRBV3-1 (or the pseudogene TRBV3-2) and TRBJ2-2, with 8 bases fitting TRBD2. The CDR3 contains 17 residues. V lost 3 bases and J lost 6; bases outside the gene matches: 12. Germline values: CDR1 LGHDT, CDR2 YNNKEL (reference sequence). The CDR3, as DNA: TGTGCCAGCAGCCAGGACGCCGGGACTAGTAGGGCCGGGGAGCTGTTTTTT. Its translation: CASSQDAGTSRAGELFF.

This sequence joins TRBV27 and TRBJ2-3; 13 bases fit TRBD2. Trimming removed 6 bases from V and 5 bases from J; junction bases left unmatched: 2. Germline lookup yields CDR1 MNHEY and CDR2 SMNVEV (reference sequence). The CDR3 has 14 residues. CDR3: CASRLAGGLDTQYF. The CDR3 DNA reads TGTGCCAGCAGACTAGCGGGGGGGTTAGATACGCAGTATTTT.

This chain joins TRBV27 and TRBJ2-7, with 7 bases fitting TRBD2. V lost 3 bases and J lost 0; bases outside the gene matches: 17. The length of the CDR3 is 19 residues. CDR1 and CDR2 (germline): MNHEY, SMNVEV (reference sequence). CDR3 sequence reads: CASSFWTVSRRGYSYEQYF. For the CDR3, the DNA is TGTGCCAGCAGTTTTTGGACGGTCTCGAGGCGGGGGTACTCCTACGAGCAGTACTTC.

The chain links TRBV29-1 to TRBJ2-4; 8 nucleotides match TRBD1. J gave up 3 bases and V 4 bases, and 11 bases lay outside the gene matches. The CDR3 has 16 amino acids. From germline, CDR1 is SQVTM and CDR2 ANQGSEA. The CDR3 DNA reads TGCAGCGTTGTTGTCAGGGGGCGAGAGGGCAAAAACATTCAGTACTTC. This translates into CSVVVRGREGKNIQYF.

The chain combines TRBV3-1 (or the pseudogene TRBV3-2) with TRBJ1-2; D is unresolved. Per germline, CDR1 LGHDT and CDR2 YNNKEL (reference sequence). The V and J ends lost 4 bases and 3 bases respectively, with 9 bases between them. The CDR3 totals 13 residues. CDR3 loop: CASSPRADYGYTF. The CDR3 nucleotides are TGTGCCAGCAGCCCCCGGGCGGACTATGGCTACACCTTC.

CDR3 loop: CATSEPNFPGASGGGDTQYF. The CDR3 nucleotides read TGTGCCACCAGTGAGCCCAATTTTCCCGGGGCTAGCGGGGGGGGAGATACGCAGTATTTT. V is TRBV24-1 and J is TRBJ2-3, with 12 nucleotides matching TRBD2. This CDR3 contains 20 residues. CDR1 is KGHDR, CDR2 SFDVKD, per germline. Trimming cost V 4 bases and J 5 bases; bases outside gene matches: 18.

The DNA of the CDR3 is TGTGCCAGCTCACCACCGGTTAAGGGGGCCCCTAACACTGAAGCTTTCTTT. Amino acids: CASSPPVKGAPNTEAFF. The chain uses TRBV18 and TRBJ1-1; 7 nucleotides match TRBD1. The germline CDR1 and CDR2 sequences are KGHSH and LQKENI. The CDR3 covers 17 residues. V lost 0 bases and J lost 2; bases outside the gene matches: 9.

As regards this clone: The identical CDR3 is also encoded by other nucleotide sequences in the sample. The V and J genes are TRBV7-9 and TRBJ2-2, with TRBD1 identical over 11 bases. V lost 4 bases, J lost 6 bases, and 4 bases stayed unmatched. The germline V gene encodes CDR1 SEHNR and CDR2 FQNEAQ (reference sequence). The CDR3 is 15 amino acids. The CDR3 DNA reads TGTGCCAGCAGCTCGGGACAGGGGGGGGCCGGGGAGCTGTTTTTT. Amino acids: CASSSGQGGAGELFF.

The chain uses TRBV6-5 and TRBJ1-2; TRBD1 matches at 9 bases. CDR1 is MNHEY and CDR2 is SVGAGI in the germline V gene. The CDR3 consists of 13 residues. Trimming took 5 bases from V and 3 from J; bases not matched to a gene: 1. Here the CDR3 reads CASSRDRDYGYTF. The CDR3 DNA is TGTGCCAGCAGTCGGGACAGGGACTATGGCTACACCTTC.

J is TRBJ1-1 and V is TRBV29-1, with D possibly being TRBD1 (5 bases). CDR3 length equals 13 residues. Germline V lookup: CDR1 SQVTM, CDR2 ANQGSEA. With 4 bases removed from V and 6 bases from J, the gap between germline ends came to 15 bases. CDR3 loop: CSVGMGGRAEAFF. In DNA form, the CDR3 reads TGCAGCGTTGGTATGGGGGGAAGGGCTGAAGCTTTCTTT.

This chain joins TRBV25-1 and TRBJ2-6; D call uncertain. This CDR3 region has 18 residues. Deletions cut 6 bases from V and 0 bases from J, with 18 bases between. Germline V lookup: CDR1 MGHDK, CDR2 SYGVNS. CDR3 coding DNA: TGTGCCAGCAGCTTTGGCAGCATTTCCACCTCTGGGGCCAACGTCCTGACTTTC. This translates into CASSFGSISTSGANVLTF.

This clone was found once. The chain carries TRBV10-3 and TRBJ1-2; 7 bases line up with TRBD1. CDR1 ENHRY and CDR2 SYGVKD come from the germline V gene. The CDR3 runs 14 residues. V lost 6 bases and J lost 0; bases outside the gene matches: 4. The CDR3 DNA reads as TGTGCCATCAGCGGACAGGCAACTAACTATGGCTACACCTTC. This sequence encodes CAISGQATNYGYTF.

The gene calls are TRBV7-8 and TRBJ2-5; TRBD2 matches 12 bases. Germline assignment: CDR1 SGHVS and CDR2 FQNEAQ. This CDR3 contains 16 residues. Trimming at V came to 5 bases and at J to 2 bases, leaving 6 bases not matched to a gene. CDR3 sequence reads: CASSPTSGGIQETQYF. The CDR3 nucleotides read TGTGCCAGCAGCCCGACTAGCGGGGGAATTCAAGAGACCCAGTACTTC.

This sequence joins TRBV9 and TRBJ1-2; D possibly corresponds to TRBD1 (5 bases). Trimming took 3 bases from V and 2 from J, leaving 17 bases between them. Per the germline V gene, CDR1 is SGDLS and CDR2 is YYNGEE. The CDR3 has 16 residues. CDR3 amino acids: CASSGLGRRGNYGYTF. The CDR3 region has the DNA TGTGCCAGCAGCGGATTGGGACGAAGAGGCAACTATGGCTACACCTTC.

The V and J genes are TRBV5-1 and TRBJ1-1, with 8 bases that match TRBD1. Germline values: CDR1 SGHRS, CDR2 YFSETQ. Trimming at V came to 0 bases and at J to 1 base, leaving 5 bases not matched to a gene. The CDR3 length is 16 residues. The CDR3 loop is CASSLVAGGANTEAFF. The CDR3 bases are TGCGCCAGCAGCTTGGTTGCAGGGGGCGCGAACACTGAAGCTTTCTTT.

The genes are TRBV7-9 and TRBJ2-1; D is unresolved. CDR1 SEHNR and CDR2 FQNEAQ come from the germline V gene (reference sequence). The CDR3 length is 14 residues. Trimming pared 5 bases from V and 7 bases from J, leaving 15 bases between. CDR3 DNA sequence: TGTGCCAGCAGCCCCCCCGGCAGAACAAATGAGCAGTTCTTC. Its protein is CASSPPGRTNEQFF. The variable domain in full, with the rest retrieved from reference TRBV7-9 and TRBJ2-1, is DTGVSQNPRHKITKRGQNVTFRCDPISEHNRLYWYRQTLGQGPEFLTYFQNEAQLEKSRLLSDRFSAERPKGSFSTLEIQRTEQGDSAMYLCASSPPGRTNEQFFGPGTRLTVL.

The CDR3 protein is CASSYSSSGGTYSTDTQYF. In nucleotides, the CDR3 is TGTGCCAGCAGTTATTCCTCTAGCGGGGGAACCTATAGCACAGATACGCAGTATTTT. The chain employs TRBV6-2 or TRBV6-3 and TRBJ2-3; TRBD2 matches 10 bases. Germline V gene sequence: CDR1 MNHEY, CDR2 SVGEGT. J gave up 0 bases and V 3 bases, and 12 bases lay outside the gene matches. The CDR3 consists of 19 residues.